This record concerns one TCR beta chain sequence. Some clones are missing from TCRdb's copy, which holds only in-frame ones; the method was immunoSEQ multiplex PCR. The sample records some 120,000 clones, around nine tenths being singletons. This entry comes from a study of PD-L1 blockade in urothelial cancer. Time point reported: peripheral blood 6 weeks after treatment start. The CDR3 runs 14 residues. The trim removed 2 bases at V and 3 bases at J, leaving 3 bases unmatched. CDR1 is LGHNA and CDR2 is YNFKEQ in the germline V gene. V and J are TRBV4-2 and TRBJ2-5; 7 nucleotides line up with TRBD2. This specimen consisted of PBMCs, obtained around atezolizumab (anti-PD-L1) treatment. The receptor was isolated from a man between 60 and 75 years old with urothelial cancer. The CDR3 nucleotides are TGTGCCAGCAGCCAACAGCGGGGTGAAGAGACCCAGTACTTC. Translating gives CASSQQRGEETQYF.